This passage covers 18 T cell receptor beta chains from one sample sequenced in a study of regulatory T cells in long-lasting Graves disease. Building the TCR beta libraries relied on iRepertoire HTBI primers, and CDR3 regions underwent Arm-PCR. TCRdb itself ran the multiplex PCR reads through MiXCR, one entry per CDR3 protein. The table shows 350,000 to 450,000 distinct CDR3 sequences, with 20% to 25% occurring only once. Specified time point: persistent/refractory GD, antithyroid drugs over 5 years with positive TRAb. PBMC-derived RNA was used for the TCR library. Sequences were derived from peripheral blood mononuclear cells (PBMCs), sampled when the disease was refractory, from a patient treated with antithyroid drugs. The receptors shown here come from a woman aged 35 to 49 with Graves disease.

About this clonotype itself: A read error may be the cause here, since a much bigger clone is one base away. The chain combines TRBV6-6 with TRBJ1-2, with D possibly TRBD1 on 5 matching bases. This CDR3 spans 13 amino acids. Germline V gene lookup returns CDR1 MNHNY and CDR2 SVGAGI (reference sequence). The CDR3 DNA is TGTGCCGGCAGTTACCGGGACTTTTATGGCTACACCTTC. This translates into CAGSYRDFYGYTF.

This clonotype was found many times. The chain couples TRBV28 to TRBJ2-7; tentative D call: TRBD1 (5 bases). V gave up 4 bases and J gave up 3 bases, with 13 bases separating them. The CDR3 is 14 amino acids. Germline V gene sequence: CDR1 MDHEN, CDR2 SYDVKM. The chain's CDR3 is CASSSADKSYEQYF. As DNA, the CDR3 is TGTGCCAGCAGTTCTGCGGACAAGAGCTACGAGCAGTACTTC.

A remark on this clonotype: The CDR3 carries no conserved terminal phenylalanine or tryptophan, so it likely arises from a read error. The CDR3 region is CASRQGAREKLFL. The CDR3 bases are TGTGCCAGCAGACAGGGGGCGAGGGAAAAACTGTTTCTT. The chain carries TRBV6-2 or TRBV6-3 and TRBJ1-4; 9 nucleotides agree with TRBD1. V shed 6 bases and J 8 bases; nucleotides not matched to a gene: 4. CDR1 and CDR2 (germline): MNHEY, SVGEGT. This CDR3 spans 13 amino acids.

This clonotype was observed a handful of times. The chain links TRBV15 to TRBJ2-7; D tentatively reads TRBD1 or TRBD2 (5 bases each). The CDR3 runs to 15 residues. The ends were cut back, 0 bases at V and 3 bases at J, with 12 bases in the middle. CDR1 is LNHNV and CDR2 is YYDKDF in the germline V gene (reference sequence). CDR3 in DNA: TGTGCCACCAGCAGAGACCCGGGACCTATCTACGAGCAGTACTTC. Its translation: CATSRDPGPIYEQYF.

V usage is TRBV19 and J usage is TRBJ1-3; 8 nucleotides line up with TRBD1. In germline, CDR1 is LNHDA, CDR2 SQIVND (reference sequence). V lost 9 bases to trimming and J lost 0 bases; unmatched junction nucleotides: 7. This CDR3 has 15 residues. CDR3 DNA: TGTGCCAGCACCAGGGGGACAGGCTCTGGAAACACCATATATTTT. It encodes CASTRGTGSGNTIYF.

At least ten counts were recorded for this clonotype. V and J are TRBV2 and TRBJ2-5, with 10 nucleotides matching TRBD1. Trimming cost V 9 bases and J 5 bases; bases outside gene matches: 6. This CDR3 comprises 13 residues. Germline CDR1 SNHLY, CDR2 FYNNEI. The CDR3 nucleotides are TGTGCCAGACGTAGACAGGGGGCCGAGACCCAGTACTTC. Amino acid sequence: CARRRQGAETQYF. The whole variable domain, remainder taken from reference TRBV2 and TRBJ2-5, is EPEVTQTPSHQVTQMGQEVILRCVPISNHLYFYWYRQILGQKVEFLVSFYNNEISEKSEIFDDQFSVERPDGSNFTLKIRSTKLEDSAMYFCARRRQGAETQYFGPGTRLLVL.

This clonotype was found a few times. V is TRBV14 and J is TRBJ1-5; D remains ambiguous. V lost 0 bases, J lost 9 bases, and 21 bases lay in between. Germline V gene sequence: CDR1 SGHDN, CDR2 FVKESK. The CDR3 consists of 17 residues. The CDR3: CASSQESGEPKYVPQHF. The DNA for the CDR3 is TGTGCCAGCAGCCAAGAGAGTGGGGAGCCCAAGTACGTGCCCCAGCATTTT.

The chain uses TRBV19 and TRBJ1-5; TRBD1 is a possible D gene (5 bases). Germline V gene data show CDR1 as LNHDA and CDR2 as SQIVND (reference sequence). The CDR3 runs 17 residues. With 3 bases removed from V and 2 bases from J, the gap between germline ends came to 17 bases. The CDR3 region has the DNA TGTGCCAGTAGTATCCCCGCCTGGGGGGTCGGCAATCAGCCCCAGCATTTT. Its translation: CASSIPAWGVGNQPQHF.

Concerning this clonotype itself: A much more abundant neighbour one base away suggests this may be a read error. The chain links TRBV11-2 to TRBJ2-7, with 9 bases fitting TRBD2. The length of the CDR3 is 14 residues. Germline loops: CDR1 SGHAT, CDR2 FQNNGV. The CDR3 sequence: CAGSSLAGTYEQYF. CDR3 DNA sequence: TGTGCCGGCAGCTCTCTAGCGGGGACCTACGAGCAGTACTTC.

This clonotype occurred once. The J gene is TRBJ1-5, the V gene TRBV4-1; perhaps TRBD1 as D (6 bases). V dropped 0 bases and J dropped 6 bases, with 15 bases sitting between them. The length of the CDR3 is 16 residues. From germline, CDR1 is MGHRA and CDR2 YSYEKL. Here the CDR3 DNA reads TGCGCCAGCAGCCAAGAGGGCAGGGGTTACAGTCAGCCCCAGCATTTT. Translation: CASSQEGRGYSQPQHF.

The chain uses TRBV20-1 and TRBJ1-2; possible D gene TRBD1, 5 bases. CDR3 length: 15 residues. The ends were cut back, 3 bases at V and 5 bases at J, with 19 bases in the middle. Germline CDR1 is DFQATT and CDR2 is SNEGSKA (reference sequence). The CDR3 DNA is TGCAGTGCTAGCGTGGGCCCAATGGGGGGGTATGGCTACACCTTC. It translates to CSASVGPMGGYGYTF.

This chain links TRBV2 with TRBJ2-3; TRBD1 or TRBD2 may be the D gene (5 bases each). V lost 6 bases, J lost 0 bases, and 13 bases lay in between. Germline V gives CDR1 SNHLY, CDR2 FYNNEI. There are 15 residues in the CDR3. CDR3 sequence reads: CASRTRGGSTDTQYF. As DNA, the CDR3 is TGTGCCAGCAGGACGAGGGGCGGAAGCACAGATACGCAGTATTTT.

This clonotype appeared a few times. The rearrangement links TRBV20-1 to TRBJ1-1, with D hard to call. CDR1 is DFQATT, CDR2 SNEGSKA, per germline (reference sequence). The V and J ends lost 3 bases and 2 bases respectively, with 16 bases between them. The CDR3 is made up of 15 amino acids. The CDR3 DNA reads as TGCAGTGCTAGGGTTCAAGCACATCTCAACACTGAAGCTTTCTTT. This gives the protein CSARVQAHLNTEAFF.

The genes are TRBV6-9 and TRBJ2-4; 7 bases are a match to TRBD2. The length of the CDR3 is 17 residues. CDR1 and CDR2 from the germline V gene are MNHGY and SVAAGI. The J segment lost 7 bases and the V segment lost 3 bases, leaving 15 bases of the junction unmatched. The CDR3 DNA follows: TGTGCCAGCAGTTACTCCGCTAGCGCGGGAGATCGGAACATTCAGTACTTC. Protein product: CASSYSASAGDRNIQYF.

This clonotype came up many times. The chain combines TRBV7-6 with TRBJ2-7, with D perhaps TRBD1 or TRBD2 (5 bases each). Germline assignment: CDR1 SGHVS and CDR2 FNYEAQ. Deletions cut 5 bases from V and 3 bases from J, with 17 bases between. This CDR3 region has 15 residues. DNA for the CDR3: TGTGCCAGCAGCCCTCGGGACGGTCGCCTCTACGAGCAGTACTTC. It translates to CASSPRDGRLYEQYF.

This clonotype was picked up a small number of times. The rearrangement links TRBV30 to TRBJ2-7; D gene uncertain. The CDR3 sequence is 12 residues long. V lost 3 bases, J lost 6 bases, and 12 bases lay in between. Germline loops: CDR1 GTSNPN, CDR2 SVGIG (reference sequence). CDR3 amino acids: CAWSKGSSEQYF. The CDR3 DNA reads TGTGCCTGGAGCAAGGGTTCGTCCGAGCAGTACTTC.

This clonotype has a count of ten or more. In nucleotides, the CDR3 is TGTGCCAGCACCGAAGGGGGAATTGATCTCACTGAAGCTTTCTTT. Translation: CASTEGGIDLTEAFF. The chain links TRBV28 to TRBJ1-1; the D gene is possibly TRBD1 (6 bases). CDR3 length: 15 amino acids. V dropped 7 bases and J dropped 4 bases, with 19 bases sitting between them. Germline V lookup: CDR1 MDHEN, CDR2 SYDVKM.

The chain joins TRBV28 to TRBJ2-1; D gene unclear. There are 15 residues in the CDR3. CDR1 is MDHEN and CDR2 is SYDVKM in the germline V gene. Trimming removed 6 bases at V and 2 bases at J, with 14 bases between. Written as DNA, the CDR3 is TGTGCCAGCAGGCAATTCCCTTCACCCTACAATGAGCAGTTCTTC. Translation: CASRQFPSPYNEQFF.